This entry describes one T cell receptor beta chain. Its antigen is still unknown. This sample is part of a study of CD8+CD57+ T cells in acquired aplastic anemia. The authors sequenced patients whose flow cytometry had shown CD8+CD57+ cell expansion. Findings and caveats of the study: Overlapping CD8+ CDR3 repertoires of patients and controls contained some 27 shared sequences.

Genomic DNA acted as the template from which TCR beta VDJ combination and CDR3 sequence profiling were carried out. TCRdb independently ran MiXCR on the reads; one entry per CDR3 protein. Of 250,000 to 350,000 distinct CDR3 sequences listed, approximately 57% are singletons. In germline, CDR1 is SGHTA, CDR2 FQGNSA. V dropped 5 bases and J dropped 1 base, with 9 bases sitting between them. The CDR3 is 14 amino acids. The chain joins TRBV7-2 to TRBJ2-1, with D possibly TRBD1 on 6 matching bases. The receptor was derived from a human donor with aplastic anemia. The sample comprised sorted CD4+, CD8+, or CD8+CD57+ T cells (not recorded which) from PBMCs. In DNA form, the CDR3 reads TGTGCCAGCAGCCCAGGGGTATCCTACAATGAGCAGTTCTTC. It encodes CASSPGVSYNEQFF.